This T cell receptor beta chain was documented in a study of blood T cell repertoires in COVID-19. About the research overall: The samples span acute and convalescent COVID-19 from the United States, Italy and Spain. PBMCs, B-cell-depleted T cells, or T cells were the source of the cDNA or gDNA that made up the material.

Trimming shortened V by 3 bases and J by 8 bases, and 13 bases separated the two germline ends. CDR3 length equals 13 residues. The germline V gene has CDR1 KGHSH and CDR2 LQKENI. Source study methods: From reference gene primer amplification, estimates of nucleated cell counts were derived. Some clones are missing from TCRdb's copy, which holds only in-frame ones; the method was immunoSEQ multiplex PCR. V, J and clone size are taken as reported in that table, and D and trimming were inferred from the DNA itself. Of hundreds of thousands of clones listed, approximately 90% are singletons. This clonotype was obtained from a man in his late teens or twenties with active or convalescent COVID-19. The source material was peripheral blood. This chain uses TRBV18 with TRBJ1-1; D remains unclear. The CDR3 DNA reads TGTGCCAGCTCACCGACTTCGACTTCAGAAGCTTTCTTT. Translation: CASSPTSTSEAFF. Combining the CDR3 with reference TRBV18 and TRBJ1-1 gives the whole variable domain NAGVMQNPRHLVRRRGQEARLRCSPMKGHSHVYWYRQLPEEGLKFMVYLQKENIIDESGMPKERFSAEFPKEGPSILRIQQVVRGDSAAYFCASSPTSTSEAFFGQGTRLTVV.